The table lists the clone carrying this TCR beta chain with many counts. CDR1 and CDR2 (germline): MNHEY, SMNVEV (reference sequence). The CDR3 totals 13 residues. V lost 6 bases to trimming and J lost 5 bases; unmatched junction nucleotides: 4. Time point given: persistent/refractory GD, antithyroid drugs over 5 years with positive TRAb. RNA extracted from PBMCs served as the sequencing template. This sample is part of a study of regulatory T cells in long-lasting Graves disease. Turning to the study itself: Persistent Graves' disease denoted over 5 years of antithyroid drugs plus positive TSH receptor antibodies.

Arm-PCR with iRepertoire HTBI primers amplified the CDR3 regions for these TCR beta libraries. TCRdb recomputed calls from the multiplex PCR reads with MiXCR, one row per CDR3 protein. The sample gives a few hundred thousand distinct CDR3 sequences, around a fifth of which show up once; less than 9% is in the top ten. The source of this sequence is a female donor with Graves disease. The genes are TRBV27 and TRBJ2-5, with 9 bases fitting TRBD1. The material sequenced was peripheral blood mononuclear cells (PBMCs), taken when the disease was refractory, from a patient treated with antithyroid drugs. The CDR3 spells CASRGQGFETQYF. The CDR3 DNA reads TGTGCCAGCAGGGGACAGGGTTTTGAGACCCAGTACTTC.